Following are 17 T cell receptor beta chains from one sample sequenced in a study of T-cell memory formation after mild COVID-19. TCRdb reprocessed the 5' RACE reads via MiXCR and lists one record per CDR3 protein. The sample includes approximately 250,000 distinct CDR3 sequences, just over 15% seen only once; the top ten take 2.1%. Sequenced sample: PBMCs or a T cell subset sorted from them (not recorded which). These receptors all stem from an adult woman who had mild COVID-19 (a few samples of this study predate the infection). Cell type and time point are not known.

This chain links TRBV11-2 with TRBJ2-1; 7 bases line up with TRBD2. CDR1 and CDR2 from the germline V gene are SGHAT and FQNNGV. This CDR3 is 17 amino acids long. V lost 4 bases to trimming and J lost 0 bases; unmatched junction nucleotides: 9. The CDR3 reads CASSSRGGGGSYNEQFF. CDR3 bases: TGTGCCAGCAGCTCCCGGGGTGGCGGGGGCTCCTACAATGAGCAGTTCTTC.

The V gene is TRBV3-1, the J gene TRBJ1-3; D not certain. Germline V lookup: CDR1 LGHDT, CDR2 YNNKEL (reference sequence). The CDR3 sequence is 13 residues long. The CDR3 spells CATRPSSGNTIYF. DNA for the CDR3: TGTGCTACTCGACCGAGCTCTGGAAACACCATATATTTT.

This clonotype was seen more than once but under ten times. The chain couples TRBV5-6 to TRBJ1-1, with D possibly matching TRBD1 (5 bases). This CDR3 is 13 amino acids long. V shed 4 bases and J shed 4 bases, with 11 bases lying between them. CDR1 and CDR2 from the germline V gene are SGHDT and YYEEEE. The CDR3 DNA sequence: TGTGCCAGCAGCGAGACGGGGGGCACTGAAGCTTTCTTT. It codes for CASSETGGTEAFF.

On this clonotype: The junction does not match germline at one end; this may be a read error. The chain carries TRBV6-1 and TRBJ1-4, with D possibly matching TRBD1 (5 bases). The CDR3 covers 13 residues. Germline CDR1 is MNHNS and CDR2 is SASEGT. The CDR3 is CASTEGSAGQLFF. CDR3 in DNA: TGTGCCAGCACTGAAGGATCTGCAGGGCAACTGTTTTTT.

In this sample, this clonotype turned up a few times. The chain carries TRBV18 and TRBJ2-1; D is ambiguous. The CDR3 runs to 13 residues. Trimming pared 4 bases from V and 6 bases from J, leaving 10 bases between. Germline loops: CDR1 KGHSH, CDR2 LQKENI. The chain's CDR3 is CASSRTAVNEQFF. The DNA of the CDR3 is TGTGCCAGCTCACGGACGGCGGTCAATGAGCAGTTCTTC.

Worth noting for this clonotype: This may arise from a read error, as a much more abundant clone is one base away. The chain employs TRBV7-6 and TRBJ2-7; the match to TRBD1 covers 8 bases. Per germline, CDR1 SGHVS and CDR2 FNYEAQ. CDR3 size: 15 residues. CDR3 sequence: CASGLEGQGAGEQYF. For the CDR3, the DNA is TGTGCCAGCGGCTTAGAGGGCCAGGGGGCAGGCGAGCAGTACTTC.

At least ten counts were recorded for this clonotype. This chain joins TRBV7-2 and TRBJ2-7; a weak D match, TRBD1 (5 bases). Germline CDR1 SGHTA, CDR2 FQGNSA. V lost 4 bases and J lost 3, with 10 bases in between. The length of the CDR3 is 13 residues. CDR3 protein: CASSSQRGYEQYF. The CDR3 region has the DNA TGTGCCAGCAGCTCCCAAAGGGGCTACGAGCAGTACTTC.

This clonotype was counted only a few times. The CDR3, as DNA: TGTGCCTGGAGTGATCCCAGGGGGGCAGCTCTGGCAAACACCATATATTTT. Translation gives CAWSDPRGAALANTIYF. The chain is built from TRBV30 and TRBJ1-3; TRBD1 matches at 7 bases. Trimming took 1 base from V and 6 from J; bases not matched to a gene: 15. The CDR3 length is 17 residues. Germline CDR1 GTSNPN, CDR2 SVGIG (reference sequence).

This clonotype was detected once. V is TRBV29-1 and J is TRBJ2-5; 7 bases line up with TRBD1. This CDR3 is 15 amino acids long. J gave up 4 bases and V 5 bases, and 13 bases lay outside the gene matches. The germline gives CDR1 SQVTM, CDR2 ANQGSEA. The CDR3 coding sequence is TGCAGCGTTCTGGGACAGTGGGGATCTGGAGAGACCCAGTACTTC. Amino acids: CSVLGQWGSGETQYF.

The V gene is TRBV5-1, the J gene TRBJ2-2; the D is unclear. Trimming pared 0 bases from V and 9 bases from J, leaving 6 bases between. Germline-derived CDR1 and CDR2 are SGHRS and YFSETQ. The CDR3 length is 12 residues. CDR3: CASSLDGRELFF. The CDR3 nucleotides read TGCGCCAGCAGCTTGGATGGCAGGGAGCTGTTTTTT.

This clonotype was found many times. The CDR3 sequence: CATSDAGGLAYEQYF. As DNA, the CDR3 is TGTGCCACCAGTGATGCGGGAGGGCTCGCCTACGAGCAGTACTTC. This chain joins TRBV24-1 and TRBJ2-7, with TRBD2 matching 9 bases. The length of the CDR3 is 15 residues. The V segment lost 3 bases and the J segment 2 bases; nucleotides outside the gene matches: 4. CDR1 KGHDR and CDR2 SFDVKD come from the germline V gene.

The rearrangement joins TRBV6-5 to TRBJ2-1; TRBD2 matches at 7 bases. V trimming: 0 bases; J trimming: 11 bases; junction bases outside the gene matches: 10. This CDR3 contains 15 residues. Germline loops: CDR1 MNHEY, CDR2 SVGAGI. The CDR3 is CASSYSREGRGQQFF. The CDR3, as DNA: TGTGCCAGCAGTTACTCTAGGGAGGGAAGGGGTCAGCAGTTCTTC.

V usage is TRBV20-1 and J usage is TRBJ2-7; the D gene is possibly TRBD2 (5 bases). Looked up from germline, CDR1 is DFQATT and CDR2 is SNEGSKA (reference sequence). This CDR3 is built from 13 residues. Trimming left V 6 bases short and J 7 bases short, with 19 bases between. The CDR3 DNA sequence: TGCAGTGCGGAGCCGGGGTTCCTACAGGAGCAGTACTTC. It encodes CSAEPGFLQEQYF.

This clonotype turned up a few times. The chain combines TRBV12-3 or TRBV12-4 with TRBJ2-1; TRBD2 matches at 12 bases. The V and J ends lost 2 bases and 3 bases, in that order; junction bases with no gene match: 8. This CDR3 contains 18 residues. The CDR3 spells CASSLSFLAGGFYNEQFF. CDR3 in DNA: TGTGCCAGCAGTTTAAGTTTCCTAGCGGGGGGGTTCTACAATGAGCAGTTCTTC.

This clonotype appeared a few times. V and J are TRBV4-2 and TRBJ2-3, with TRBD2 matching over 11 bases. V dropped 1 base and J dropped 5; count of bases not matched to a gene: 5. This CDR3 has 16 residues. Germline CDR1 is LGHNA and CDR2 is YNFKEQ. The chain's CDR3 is CASSQVTSGSQDTQYF. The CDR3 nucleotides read TGTGCCAGCAGCCAAGTAACTAGCGGGAGTCAAGATACGCAGTATTTT.

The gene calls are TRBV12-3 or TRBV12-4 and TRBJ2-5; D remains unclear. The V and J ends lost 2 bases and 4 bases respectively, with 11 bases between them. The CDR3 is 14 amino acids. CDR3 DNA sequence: TGTGCCAGCAGTTTAATGAGAACTGGAGAGACCCAGTACTTC. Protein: CASSLMRTGETQYF.

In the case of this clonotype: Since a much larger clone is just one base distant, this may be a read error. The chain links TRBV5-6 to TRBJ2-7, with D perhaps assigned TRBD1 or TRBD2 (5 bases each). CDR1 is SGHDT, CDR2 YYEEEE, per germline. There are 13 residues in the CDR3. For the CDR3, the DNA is TGTTCCAGCAGCCCGGGACCCAACTACGAGCAGTACTTC. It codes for CSSSPGPNYEQYF.